These 32 T cell receptor beta chains share one sample of origin, sequenced in a study of OX40 agonist ivuxolimab in advanced cancers. Receptor libraries were prepared by the immunoSEQ multiplex PCR assay. TCRdb holds this immuneACCESS table with in-frame rearrangements only. Some clones are missing; in checked studies, unresolved V genes explain under half, and the rest has no known cause. This sample has 60,000 to 70,000 clones in its table, and approximately 85% of those were observed once. The biggest ten clones account for 0.4% to 0.5% of the sample. The specimen was CD4+ or CD8+ T cells sorted from blood, collected in a trial of the OX40 agonist ivuxolimab. The receptors derive from an adult with an advanced solid tumor such as melanoma, head and neck, liver or kidney cancer.

The chain is built from TRBV20-1 and TRBJ2-3, with a tentative D call TRBD1 (6 bases). The CDR3 is 11 residues long. Trimming removed 5 bases from V and 5 bases from J, with 8 bases in between. Germline V gene lookup returns CDR1 DFQATT and CDR2 SNEGSKA (reference sequence). The CDR3 protein is CSAHREDTQYF. The CDR3 coding sequence is TGCAGTGCTCACAGGGAAGATACGCAGTATTTT.

V gene TRBV7-9 combines with J gene TRBJ1-5, with TRBD1 as a possible D gene (6 bases). The V and J ends lost 5 bases and 5 bases respectively, with 25 bases between them. Germline CDR1 and CDR2: SEHNR and FQNEAQ (reference sequence). The CDR3 spans 18 residues. CDR3 residues: CASSRTGTTGLVDQPQHF. CDR3 in DNA: TGTGCCAGCAGCCGCACCGGGACAACCGGGTTGGTGGATCAGCCCCAGCATTTT. The variable domain in full, completed from reference TRBV7-9 and TRBJ1-5, reads DTGVSQNPRHKITKRGQNVTFRCDPISEHNRLYWYRQTLGQGPEFLTYFQNEAQLEKSRLLSDRFSAERPKGSFSTLEIQRTEQGDSAMYLCASSRTGTTGLVDQPQHFGDGTRLSIL.

The chain joins TRBV5-5 to TRBJ2-1; 11 bases line up with TRBD2. From germline, CDR1 is SGHKS and CDR2 YYEKEE (reference sequence). J was trimmed by 7 bases and V by 4 bases; bases with no gene match: 7. The CDR3 spans 15 residues. This CDR3 reads CASSISGGAWNEQFF. The CDR3 DNA is TGTGCCAGCAGCATTAGCGGGGGGGCATGGAATGAGCAGTTCTTC.

The rearrangement links TRBV7-2 to TRBJ1-1; D call uncertain. CDR3 length equals 16 residues. The germline gives CDR1 SGHTA, CDR2 FQGNSA. Trimming took 5 bases from V and 3 from J, leaving 19 bases between them. The CDR3 loop reads CASSRRASTRDTEAFF. The DNA for the CDR3 is TGTGCCAGCAGCCGGAGGGCTTCGACTCGTGACACTGAAGCTTTCTTT. Filled out from reference TRBV7-2 and TRBJ1-1, the complete variable domain reads GAGVSQSPSNKVTEKGKDVELRCDPISGHTALYWYRQSLGQGLEFLIYFQGNSAPDKSGLPSDRFSAERTGGSVSTLTIQRTQQEDSAVYLCASSRRASTRDTEAFFGQGTRLTVV.

The gene calls are TRBV19 and TRBJ2-6; the D gene could be TRBD1 or TRBD2 (5 bases each). The CDR3 has 18 residues. From germline, CDR1 is LNHDA and CDR2 SQIVND (reference sequence). Trimming took 3 bases from V and 0 from J, leaving 15 bases between them. The CDR3 DNA reads TGTGCCAGTAGTATTGTCGGGGCCTTTGGCTCTGGGGCCAACGTCCTGACTTTC. This encodes CASSIVGAFGSGANVLTF. The variable domain in full, completed from reference TRBV19 and TRBJ2-6, reads DGGITQSPKYLFRKEGQNVTLSCEQNLNHDAMYWYRQDPGQGLRLIYYSQIVNDFQKGDIAEGYSVSREKKESFPLTVTSAQKNPTAFYLCASSIVGAFGSGANVLTFGAGSRLTVL.

CDR3 DNA sequence: TGTGCCAGCAGCACCCGGACTAGCGGGTCGTACGAGCAGTACTTC. It translates to CASSTRTSGSYEQYF. This chain uses TRBV28 with TRBJ2-7; 11 positions agree with TRBD2. The CDR3 consists of 15 residues. The V gene's germline CDR1 is MDHEN and CDR2 SYDVKM. Trimming took 6 bases from V and 4 from J; bases not matched to a gene: 8. The full variable domain, rest sourced from reference TRBV28 and TRBJ2-7, is DVKVTQSSRYLVKRTGEKVFLECVQDMDHENMFWYRQDPGLGLRLIYFSYDVKMKEKGDIPEGYSVSREKKERFSLILESASTNQTSMYLCASSTRTSGSYEQYFGPGTRLTVT.

The chain recombines TRBV6-6 with TRBJ1-2; D is unclear. The CDR3 loop spans 11 amino acids. Germline values: CDR1 MNHNY, CDR2 SVGAGI (reference sequence). V was pared by 6 bases and J by 2 bases, with 4 bases between. CDR3 nucleotide sequence: TGTGCCAGCAGCGTGAACTATGGCTACACCTTC. It specifies CASSVNYGYTF.

This clone was recorded only once. This sequence joins TRBV19 and TRBJ2-2, with D unresolved. The V and J ends lost 7 bases and 2 bases respectively, with 8 bases between them. Germline values: CDR1 LNHDA, CDR2 SQIVND (reference sequence). This CDR3 comprises 13 residues. CDR3 bases: TGTGCCAGTATCCCCAGAAACACCGGGGAGCTGTTTTTT. Translating it yields CASIPRNTGELFF.

This sequence joins TRBV5-8 and TRBJ1-5; D not certain. Trimming cost V 2 bases and J 6 bases, with 9 bases left between them. Germline V CDR1 and CDR2: SGHTS, YDEGEE. The CDR3 runs to 13 residues. The CDR3 here is CASSFAMRQPQHF. The CDR3 nucleotides read TGTGCCAGCAGCTTCGCAATGCGTCAGCCCCAGCATTTT.

This chain connects TRBV5-6 to TRBJ2-7, with D perhaps matching TRBD1 or TRBD2 (6 bases each). Germline-derived CDR1 and CDR2 are SGHDT and YYEEEE. This CDR3 has 15 residues. The V end was cut by 1 base, the J end by 7 bases, with 18 bases between. For the CDR3, the DNA is TGTGCCAGCAGCTTGCGGGGGCCCCTGTTGGGGGAGCAGTACGTC. This translates into CASSLRGPLLGEQYV.

This chain uses TRBV27 with TRBJ1-2; no clear D. This CDR3 is built from 16 residues. V gave up 6 bases and J gave up 7 bases, with 24 bases separating them. CDR1 and CDR2 from the germline V gene are MNHEY and SMNVEV (reference sequence). The DNA for the CDR3 is TGTGCCAGCAGCGCAAAGCCCGGCCATCTATTGGTTGGCTACACCTTC. This sequence encodes CASSAKPGHLLVGYTF.

The chain combines TRBV29-1 with TRBJ2-1, with D possibly matching TRBD2 (5 bases). CDR1 is SQVTM and CDR2 is ANQGSEA in the germline V gene. The CDR3 runs 13 residues. Trimming removed 4 bases at V and 6 bases at J, with 13 bases between. The CDR3 DNA sequence: TGCAGCGTTGGTGGGCCGGCGGGCAATGAGCAGTTCTTC. Encoded protein: CSVGGPAGNEQFF.

This clone appeared a single time. The chain uses TRBV19 and TRBJ2-1; 9 bases map to TRBD2. Trimming took 5 bases from V and 9 from J; bases not matched to a gene: 5. Germline values: CDR1 LNHDA, CDR2 SQIVND (reference sequence). The CDR3 has 13 amino acids. CDR3 sequence reads: CASSLKAGGEQFF. Written as DNA, the CDR3 is TGTGCCAGTAGTCTCAAAGCGGGAGGTGAGCAGTTCTTC.

This rearrangement joins TRBV16 to TRBJ1-5; D remains ambiguous. Germline lookup yields CDR1 KGHSY and CDR2 FQNENV. The CDR3 has 11 amino acids. Trimming took 2 bases from V and 6 from J, leaving 2 bases between them. The CDR3 nucleotides read TGTGCCAGCAGCCAAAGTCAGCCCCAGCATTTT. It codes for CASSQSQPQHF.

The chain combines TRBV5-4 with TRBJ2-7; D is possibly TRBD1 (7 bases). Trimming shortened V by 5 bases and J by 5 bases, and 17 bases separated the two germline ends. Germline V gene lookup returns CDR1 SGHNT and CDR2 YYREEE (reference sequence). The CDR3 runs 14 residues. CDR3 residues: CASRHGGQSDEQYF. CDR3 nucleotides: TGTGCCAGCAGGCACGGGGGACAGAGCGACGAGCAGTACTTC.

This clone was seen more than once but under ten times. This chain uses TRBV6-5 with TRBJ1-6; D unclear. Trimming left V 6 bases short and J 6 bases short, with 12 bases between. The CDR3 is 14 residues long. Germline V CDR1 and CDR2: MNHEY, SVGAGI. The CDR3 DNA reads as TGTGCCAGCAGCCCGCGACGGACTAATTCACCCCTCCACTTT. It translates to CASSPRRTNSPLHF.

This sequence joins TRBV10-3 and TRBJ2-7, with D hard to call. In germline, CDR1 is ENHRY, CDR2 SYGVKD. With 3 bases removed from V and 5 bases from J, the gap between germline ends came to 14 bases. This CDR3 is 14 amino acids long. CDR3 region: CAISEGDSVHEQYF. CDR3 DNA: TGTGCCATCAGTGAAGGAGACTCGGTGCACGAGCAGTACTTC.

J is TRBJ1-1 and V is TRBV9, with D possibly matching TRBD1 (6 bases). V lost 0 bases to trimming and J lost 4 bases, with 10 bases between them. Per the germline V gene, CDR1 is SGDLS and CDR2 is YYNGEE. The CDR3 extends over 14 amino acids. The CDR3 loop is CASSVEGGGTEAFF. CDR3 coding DNA: TGTGCCAGCAGCGTAGAGGGGGGAGGCACTGAAGCTTTCTTT.

The chain employs TRBV7-9 and TRBJ2-3; TRBD1 aligns across 8 bases. Unmatched junction bases numbered 14, after V lost 6 bases and J lost 6 bases. The V gene's germline CDR1 is SEHNR and CDR2 FQNEAQ (reference sequence). The length of the CDR3 is 16 residues. CDR3 nucleotide sequence: TGTGCCAGCAGTATGGCCGGGACAGGCACCGAGGATACGCAGTATTTT. Its protein is CASSMAGTGTEDTQYF.

V is TRBV7-2 and J is TRBJ1-1; D is unclear. The germline V gene has CDR1 SGHTA and CDR2 FQGNSA. V lost 3 bases and J 0 bases, leaving 5 bases between the germline ends. This CDR3 is built from 13 residues. In nucleotides, the CDR3 is TGTGCCAGCAGCTTTTTTATGAACACTGAAGCTTTCTTT. Amino acid sequence: CASSFFMNTEAFF.

This clone was counted once. The CDR3 DNA reads as TGTGCCAGCGTACGAAGGGGAGCAGATACGCAGTATTTT. This gives the protein CASVRRGADTQYF. V usage is TRBV5-6 and J usage is TRBJ2-3, with D perhaps being TRBD1 or TRBD2 (5 bases each). Germline CDR1 SGHDT, CDR2 YYEEEE. V dropped 7 bases and J dropped 4 bases, with 13 bases sitting between them. This CDR3 region has 13 residues.

CDR3 nucleotide sequence: TGTGCCAGTTTGAAACAGGGTAGGAACAATCAGCCCCAGCATTTT. It codes for CASLKQGRNNQPQHF. This chain connects TRBV28 to TRBJ1-5; D may be TRBD1 (6 bases). The CDR3 covers 15 residues. Germline assignment: CDR1 MDHEN and CDR2 SYDVKM. Between the trimmed V and J ends, which lost 9 bases and 3 bases, there was a span of 18 bases.

This CDR3 reads CASSFSSNQPQHF. In DNA form, the CDR3 reads TGTGCCAGCAGTTTCTCGAGCAATCAGCCCCAGCATTTT. The gene calls are TRBV6-5 and TRBJ1-5; D uncertain. Germline assignment: CDR1 MNHEY and CDR2 SVGAGI. The CDR3 spans 13 residues. V gave up 4 bases and J gave up 1 base, with 5 bases separating them.

The CDR3 loop reads CASSPAIGGSYNSPLHF. The CDR3 nucleotides are TGTGCCAGCAGCCCCGCGATCGGAGGATCCTATAATTCACCCCTCCACTTT. The genes are TRBV7-2 and TRBJ1-6; D unclear. The V gene's germline CDR1 is SGHTA and CDR2 FQGNSA. The CDR3 length is 17 residues. The germline V and J ends were trimmed by 5 bases and 1 base, with 15 bases remaining between them.

This chain joins TRBV28 and TRBJ1-3; no clear D. Looked up from germline, CDR1 is MDHEN and CDR2 is SYDVKM. This CDR3 has 15 amino acids. V was trimmed by 4 bases and J by 16 bases, leaving 26 bases between them. This chain's CDR3 is CASSSSQFPQGELYF. DNA for the CDR3: TGTGCCAGCAGTTCGTCCCAGTTTCCACAAGGAGAACTTTATTTT.

This clone has only a few counts. This chain links TRBV6-1 with TRBJ1-6, with a weak D call TRBD1 (5 bases). This CDR3 region has 13 residues. The V end was cut by 7 bases, the J end by 7 bases, with 11 bases between. Germline V gives CDR1 MNHNS, CDR2 SASEGT. The CDR3 coding sequence is TGTGCCAGCATCACCCGACAGAATTCACCCCTCCACTTT. Protein: CASITRQNSPLHF.

The chain uses TRBV7-9 and TRBJ1-2; 9 bases align to TRBD1. The CDR3 is 15 residues long. Germline lookup yields CDR1 SEHNR and CDR2 FQNEAQ (reference sequence). After removal of 4 bases from V and 6 bases from J, the junction contained 9 bases not matched to a gene. CDR3 DNA: TGTGCCAGCAGCTCATACAGGGGGCAGGTTGATGGCTACACCTTC. Translated: CASSSYRGQVDGYTF.

The CDR3 coding sequence is TGCGCCAGCCTGACAGGGACCCGTGAAGCTTTCTTT. Amino acids: CASLTGTREAFF. The chain employs TRBV10-2 and TRBJ1-1; 7 bases map to TRBD1. The CDR3 runs 12 residues. Trimming removed 8 bases from V and 7 bases from J; junction bases left unmatched: 7. The germline V gene has CDR1 WSHSY and CDR2 SAAADI.

The chain employs TRBV30 and TRBJ2-5, with a tentative D call TRBD2 (6 bases). This CDR3 region has 12 residues. V lost 1 base and J lost 5, with 8 bases in between. The germline CDR1 and CDR2 sequences are GTSNPN and SVGIG (reference sequence). CDR3 in DNA: TGTGCCTGGAGTGGGCGGGGCGAGACCCAGTACTTC. Protein product: CAWSGRGETQYF.

There are a few counts of this clone. The chain uses TRBV5-5 and TRBJ1-2, with 8 bases identical to TRBD1. V gave up 3 bases and J gave up 4 bases; unmatched junction bases: 11. CDR3 length: 16 residues. The V gene's germline CDR1 is SGHKS and CDR2 YYEKEE (reference sequence). The CDR3: CASSWDRTGSTYGYTF. In DNA form, the CDR3 reads TGTGCCAGCAGCTGGGATCGGACAGGGTCGACCTATGGCTACACCTTC.

V usage is TRBV15 and J usage is TRBJ2-2; D ambiguous. Germline-derived CDR1 and CDR2 are LNHNV and YYDKDF (reference sequence). The length of the CDR3 is 13 residues. V was trimmed by 0 bases and J by 6 bases, leaving 5 bases between them. CDR3 coding DNA: TGTGCCACCAGCAGAGAAGTCCCCGGGGAGCTGTTTTTT. Its translation is CATSREVPGELFF.

This clone has a handful of counts. The chain couples TRBV30 to TRBJ2-7; TRBD1 aligns across 9 bases. V dropped 7 bases and J dropped 1; count of bases not matched to a gene: 2. The CDR3 loop spans 12 amino acids. Looked up from germline, CDR1 is GTSNPN and CDR2 is SVGIG (reference sequence). CDR3 loop: CASGQGSYEQYF. CDR3 bases: TGTGCCTCGGGACAGGGATCCTACGAGCAGTACTTC.